This T cell receptor (beta chain) was sequenced for a study of cytotoxic CD8 clonotypes in ibrutinib-treated CLL. Across the whole study: Response sampling came at median around twelve months of treatment, ranging about 6 to 36 months.

Trimming left V 9 bases short and J 1 base short, with 10 bases between. The CDR3 runs 13 residues. CDR1 and CDR2 (germline): MNHEY, SVGAGI. Overall study results and limits: Different sampling times were used for sustained-remission and progressing patients. On treatment, the uncommon public clonotypes contracted or remained stable.

Profiled with immunoSEQ multiplex PCR; TCRdb holds only in-frame clones, not every one. The repertoire holds 200,000 to 250,000 clones, with roughly 77% as singletons. Details on this clone: The antigen is not known.

This clonotype originated in a human donor with chronic lymphocytic leukemia. The J gene is TRBJ1-3, the V gene TRBV6-5; weak D call: TRBD1 (5 bases). Here the sequenced sample was PBMCs, taken after 12 months of ibrutinib treatment. The CDR3 sequence: CASRTGSGNTIYF. CDR3 bases: TGTGCCAGTAGAACAGGTTCTGGAAACACCATATATTTT.